Below are 26 T cell receptor beta chains sequenced from a single sample in a study of cytomegalovirus exposure and HLA in healthy donors (TCRdb year 2017). The library was generated by the immunoSEQ multiplex PCR assay. For the multiplex PCR, a mixture combining 60 forward primers for TCR Vbeta segments and 13 reverse primers for TCR Jbeta segments was used. The table was pulled from immuneACCESS by TCRdb, which kept in-frame rearrangements only. Such tables lose some clones; where checked, under half of the loss comes from unresolved V genes, and the rest has no known cause. This sample has about 130,000 clones in its table, and just under 75% of those were observed once. The top ten hold around 4.8% of the sample. The specimen was PBMCs. The receptor set was obtained from a man between 60 and 75 years old in good health and CMV-seropositive.

The rearrangement links TRBV18 to TRBJ1-4, with D perhaps matching TRBD1 (6 bases). The CDR3 is made up of 15 amino acids. In germline, CDR1 is KGHSH, CDR2 LQKENI. Trimming took 3 bases from V and 8 from J, leaving 16 bases between them. CDR3 protein: CASSPQQGVEEKLFF. CDR3 DNA: TGTGCCAGCTCACCGCAACAGGGAGTGGAAGAAAAACTGTTTTTT.

The CDR3 bases are TGTGCCAGTACCAAGGACAGTACCTATGGCTACACCTTC. It codes for CASTKDSTYGYTF. This chain uses TRBV19 with TRBJ1-2, with a weak D call TRBD1 (6 bases). The germline V gene has CDR1 LNHDA and CDR2 SQIVND (reference sequence). The CDR3 is made up of 13 amino acids. V was clipped by 7 bases and J by 4 bases, with 13 bases between them.

This chain joins TRBV29-1 and TRBJ1-1; D ambiguous. Germline V CDR1 and CDR2: SQVTM, ANQGSEA. V was cut by 3 bases and J by 1 base, with 9 bases left in between. This CDR3 is 13 amino acids long. CDR3 DNA: TGCAGCGTTGAGAACCAAGCGAACACTGAAGCTTTCTTT. Translating gives CSVENQANTEAFF. The full variable domain, with the rest looked up from reference TRBV29-1 and TRBJ1-1, is SAVISQKPSRDICQRGTSLTIQCQVDSQVTMMFWYRQQPGQSLTLIATANQGSEATYESGFVIDKFPISRPNLTFSTLTVSNMSPEDSSIYLCSVENQANTEAFFGQGTRLTVV.

The chain combines TRBV9 with TRBJ2-3; D might be TRBD2 (5 bases). Per germline, CDR1 SGDLS and CDR2 YYNGEE. The CDR3 covers 13 residues. Deletions cut 6 bases from V and 5 bases from J, with 13 bases between. As DNA, the CDR3 is TGTGCCAGCAAGGCTAGCAACGGAGATACGCAGTATTTT. Residues: CASKASNGDTQYF.

The chain is built from TRBV18 and TRBJ2-1; weak D call: TRBD1 (6 bases). The germline V gene has CDR1 KGHSH and CDR2 LQKENI. The V gene lost 5 bases and the J gene lost 3 bases, with 8 bases spanning the gap. CDR3 size: 13 residues. Here the CDR3 DNA reads TGTGCCAGCTCATCGGGACACTACAATGAGCAGTTCTTC. Translated, it gives CASSSGHYNEQFF.

The sample holds a few counts of this clone. The rearrangement links TRBV6-1 to TRBJ2-1, with D unresolved. Germline CDR1 is MNHNS and CDR2 is SASEGT. The germline V and J ends were trimmed by 3 bases and 0 bases, with 6 bases remaining between them. This CDR3 has 14 residues. In nucleotides, the CDR3 is TGTGCCAGCAGTGAGGCCAGCTCCTACAATGAGCAGTTCTTC. The encoded protein is CASSEASSYNEQFF.

V gene TRBV11-2 combines with J gene TRBJ1-1, with no clear D. Trimming removed 1 base from V and 5 bases from J, with 5 bases in between. Germline lookup yields CDR1 SGHAT and CDR2 FQNNGV. This CDR3 region has 12 residues. CDR3 DNA: TGTGCCAGCAGCTTAGTGCTAACTGAAGCTTTCTTT. Protein product: CASSLVLTEAFF.

The chain recombines TRBV30 with TRBJ1-6, with D possibly being TRBD1 (6 bases). The CDR3 extends over 14 amino acids. The germline V gene has CDR1 GTSNPN and CDR2 SVGIG (reference sequence). The ends were cut back, 3 bases at V and 7 bases at J, with 13 bases in the middle. CDR3 DNA: TGTGCCTGGAGAGGGGGACCCTCAAATTCACCCCTCCACTTT. It codes for CAWRGGPSNSPLHF.

This clone has a handful of counts. The rearrangement joins TRBV6-1 to TRBJ1-1; no reliable D call. CDR1 MNHNS and CDR2 SASEGT come from the germline V gene. Trimming stripped 4 bases from V and 2 bases from J, with 11 bases between. This CDR3 comprises 14 residues. The CDR3 coding sequence is TGTGCCAGCAGTGCGAGGTCCCTAAACACTGAAGCTTTCTTT. Translation: CASSARSLNTEAFF.

J is TRBJ1-1 and V is TRBV10-2; 8 bases line up with TRBD1. With V trimmed by 5 bases and J by 1 base, 3 bases remained unmatched. Germline CDR1 is WSHSY and CDR2 is SAAADI. The CDR3 totals 14 residues. CDR3 amino acids: CASSSQGANTEAFF. For the CDR3, the DNA is TGCGCCAGCAGTTCTCAGGGGGCGAACACTGAAGCTTTCTTT.

This chain uses TRBV10-3 with TRBJ1-5, with D maybe TRBD1 (5 bases). Looked up from germline, CDR1 is ENHRY and CDR2 is SYGVKD. V was clipped by 2 bases and J by 3 bases, with 8 bases between them. This CDR3 is built from 14 residues. CDR3 loop: CAISERGNNQPQHF. CDR3 bases: TGTGCCATCAGTGAGAGGGGCAACAATCAGCCCCAGCATTTT.

The chain combines TRBV7-9 with TRBJ2-2; perhaps TRBD1 as D (5 bases). CDR3 size: 15 residues. With 4 bases removed from V and 3 bases from J, the gap between germline ends came to 12 bases. CDR1 is SEHNR and CDR2 is FQNEAQ in the germline V gene (reference sequence). CDR3 coding DNA: TGTGCCAGCAGCTCTGGAAGGGGCCACACCGGGGAGCTGTTTTTT. This sequence encodes CASSSGRGHTGELFF.

The sample holds a few counts of this clone. The V and J genes are TRBV19 and TRBJ1-5; TRBD1 matches at 9 bases. The CDR3 runs to 16 residues. The germline V gene has CDR1 LNHDA and CDR2 SQIVND (reference sequence). V lost 4 bases and J lost 3; bases outside the gene matches: 7. CDR3 residues: CASSTLGTGNNQPQHF. The CDR3 DNA follows: TGTGCCAGTAGTACTCTAGGGACAGGGAACAATCAGCCCCAGCATTTT.

The chain joins TRBV5-4 to TRBJ2-7, with D possibly TRBD2 on 5 matching bases. This CDR3 comprises 13 residues. CDR1 is SGHNT and CDR2 is YYREEE in the germline V gene (reference sequence). V shed 1 base and J shed 5 bases, with 10 bases lying between them. CDR3 in amino acids: CASSLSRGDEQYF. The CDR3 nucleotides read TGTGCCAGCAGCTTGTCCCGGGGAGACGAGCAGTACTTC.

V usage is TRBV6-1 and J usage is TRBJ1-4, with D tentatively TRBD1 (5 bases). Per the germline V gene, CDR1 is MNHNS and CDR2 is SASEGT. V dropped 10 bases and J dropped 2 bases, with 14 bases sitting between them. The CDR3 has 14 residues. The CDR3 DNA reads TGTGCCACAGGAACGGGGGAGACTAATGAAAAACTGTTTTTT. Amino acid sequence: CATGTGETNEKLFF.

This chain links TRBV4-2 with TRBJ2-5; D perhaps matches TRBD2 (6 bases). The CDR3 consists of 14 residues. V was cut by 5 bases and J by 2 bases, with 12 bases left in between. Germline lookup yields CDR1 LGHNA and CDR2 YNFKEQ. As DNA, the CDR3 is TGTGCCAGCAGCACCCCGGGACTGCAAGAGACCCAGTACTTC. This translates into CASSTPGLQETQYF.

The rearrangement joins TRBV28 to TRBJ2-5; the D gene is possibly TRBD2 (5 bases). From germline, CDR1 is MDHEN and CDR2 SYDVKM. The CDR3 totals 16 residues. The germline V and J ends were trimmed by 1 base and 5 bases, with 17 bases remaining between them. The CDR3: CASSLFRQAGEETQYF. CDR3 DNA: TGTGCCAGCAGTTTATTTCGCCAGGCTGGGGAGGAGACCCAGTACTTC.

V usage is TRBV2 and J usage is TRBJ2-3; 8 bases map to TRBD2. CDR3 length equals 16 residues. Germline lookup yields CDR1 SNHLY and CDR2 FYNNEI. J was trimmed by 3 bases and V by 5 bases; bases with no gene match: 10. The CDR3 nucleotides are TGTGCCAGCAGTTACCTCTCGGGGGGGGGAACAGATACGCAGTATTTT. Protein: CASSYLSGGGTDTQYF.

The chain uses TRBV2 and TRBJ2-5; a possible D gene is TRBD2 (5 bases). The CDR3 extends over 13 amino acids. Germline lookup yields CDR1 SNHLY and CDR2 FYNNEI. V lost 5 bases and J lost 4, with 11 bases in between. Here the CDR3 reads CASSPGMGETQYF. In nucleotides, the CDR3 is TGTGCCAGCAGTCCGGGGATGGGAGAGACCCAGTACTTC.

V and J are TRBV6-6 and TRBJ1-2, with 7 bases aligning to TRBD1. The CDR3 loop spans 16 amino acids. The junction had 17 bases not matched to a gene; V was cut back by 2 bases and J by 11 bases. In germline, CDR1 is MNHNY, CDR2 SVGAGI (reference sequence). CDR3 in amino acids: CASSYPGYTGEGGYTF. As DNA, the CDR3 is TGTGCCAGCAGTTACCCTGGATATACAGGGGAAGGAGGATACACCTTC.

The rearrangement links TRBV5-1 to TRBJ2-2; 13 positions agree with TRBD2. Germline V gene lookup returns CDR1 SGHRS and CDR2 YFSETQ. The CDR3 is 17 residues long. Trimming took 3 bases from V and 4 from J; bases not matched to a gene: 6. The CDR3 here is CASSSLAGGLGTGELFF. In nucleotides, the CDR3 is TGCGCCAGCAGCTCACTAGCGGGGGGGCTCGGCACCGGGGAGCTGTTTTTT.

The rearrangement uses TRBV15 and TRBJ2-3; D uncertain. The CDR3 totals 16 residues. The germline V and J ends were trimmed by 2 bases and 4 bases, with 16 bases remaining between them. The germline V gene has CDR1 LNHNV and CDR2 YYDKDF (reference sequence). The CDR3 reads CATSRKPPPSSDTQYF. CDR3 coding DNA: TGTGCCACCAGCAGAAAGCCCCCCCCCTCATCAGATACGCAGTATTTT.

The chain employs TRBV5-4 and TRBJ2-7, with 8 bases that match TRBD1. CDR3 size: 15 residues. CDR1 SGHNT and CDR2 YYREEE come from the germline V gene (reference sequence). V lost 4 bases to trimming and J lost 0 bases; unmatched junction nucleotides: 6. The CDR3 region is CASSQGQGLSYEQYF. The CDR3 bases are TGTGCCAGCAGCCAAGGACAGGGCCTCTCCTACGAGCAGTACTTC.

J is TRBJ2-5 and V is TRBV7-3; maybe TRBD2 (6 bases). The germline CDR1 and CDR2 sequences are SGHTA and FQGTGA. V shed 5 bases and J shed 4 bases, with 17 bases lying between them. The CDR3 sequence is 15 residues long. The CDR3 loop reads CASSKGGARGETQYF. The CDR3 DNA is TGTGCCAGCAGCAAGGGCGGGGCGAGGGGAGAGACCCAGTACTTC.

V and J are TRBV5-1 and TRBJ1-1, with D unclear. Germline V gene data show CDR1 as SGHRS and CDR2 as YFSETQ. The V gene lost 7 bases and the J gene lost 2 bases, with 12 bases spanning the gap. The CDR3 is 13 amino acids. DNA for the CDR3: TGCGCCAGCCGGAAGCGGGAAAACACTGAAGCTTTCTTT. It is translated as CASRKRENTEAFF.

For the CDR3, the DNA is TGTGCCAGCGAATCTCAGCGTCGGCAGTACTTC. Its protein is CASESQRRQYF. V gene TRBV6-5 combines with J gene TRBJ2-7; no clear D. The germline V and J ends were trimmed by 8 bases and 9 bases, with 14 bases remaining between them. Germline CDR1 and CDR2: MNHEY and SVGAGI. CDR3 length: 11 amino acids.